This TCR beta chain was captured in a study of T cells after posttransplantation cyclophosphamide. Study-wide results and limits: TRB clonality was highly associated with recipient CMV seropositivity and reactivation. Donor CD8+ memory clones often dominated recipient blood repertoires at later times. Skin or GI-infiltrating T cells shared few TRB sequences with blood.

The assay was immunoSEQ multiplex PCR, and TCRdb's table has in-frame clones only and misses some. Altogether 15,000 to 20,000 clones are present, approximately 82% being singletons, with the ten largest covering 7.5% to 9.5%. Notes on this clone: Antigen specificity is unknown.

Peripheral blood was collected from the related graft donor on the marrow donation day. CDR1 and CDR2 (germline): SGHAT, FQNNGV. V gave up 0 bases and J gave up 5 bases; unmatched junction bases: 8. The CDR3 runs to 16 residues. This chain uses TRBV11-2 with TRBJ1-2, with TRBD1 matching 8 bases. This clonotype was obtained from a man under 40 in good health and a related stem cell transplant donor. The sample consisted of memory CD4+ T cells sorted from blood. CDR3 region: CASSLDNYQGAYGYTF. The DNA for the CDR3 is TGTGCCAGCAGCTTAGACAACTACCAGGGGGCTTATGGCTACACCTTC.